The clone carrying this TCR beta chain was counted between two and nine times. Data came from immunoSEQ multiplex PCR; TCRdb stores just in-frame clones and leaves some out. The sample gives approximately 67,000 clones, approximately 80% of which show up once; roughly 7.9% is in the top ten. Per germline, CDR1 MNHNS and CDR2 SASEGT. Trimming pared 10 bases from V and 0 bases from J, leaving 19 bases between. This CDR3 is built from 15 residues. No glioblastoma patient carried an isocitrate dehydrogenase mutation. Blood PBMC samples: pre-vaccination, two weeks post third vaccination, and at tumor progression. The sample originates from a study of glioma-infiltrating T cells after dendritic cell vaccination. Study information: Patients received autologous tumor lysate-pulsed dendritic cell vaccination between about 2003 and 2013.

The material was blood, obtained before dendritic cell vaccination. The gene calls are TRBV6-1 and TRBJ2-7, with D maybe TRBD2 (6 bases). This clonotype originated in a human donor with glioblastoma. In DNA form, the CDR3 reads TGTGCCACAACGGCCGGGACCGGGAGCTCCTACGAGCAGTACTTC. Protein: CATTAGTGSSYEQYF.